What follows is one T cell receptor (beta chain) and its context. No antigen is known for it. Assay: immunoSEQ multiplex PCR; the TCRdb copy retains only in-frame clones and omits some. Of about 57,000 clones in the sample, approximately 83% are singletons; the top ten hold around 4.5%. This sample was taken from a study of OX40 agonist ivuxolimab in advanced cancers. Study details: Partial responses were seen in three patients, one with hepatocellular carcinoma and two with cutaneous melanoma. General study points: Clonal expansion in partial responders at 0.1-3.0 mg/kg ranked among the lowest.

CDR3 length: 13 residues. Germline CDR1 reads SGHVS; CDR2 reads FQNEAQ. Trimming stripped 5 bases from V and 11 bases from J, with 16 bases between. This clonotype was obtained from an adult with an advanced solid tumor such as melanoma, head and neck, liver or kidney cancer. The source was CD4+ or CD8+ T cells sorted from blood, collected in a trial of the OX40 agonist ivuxolimab. The gene calls are TRBV7-8 and TRBJ2-4, with D perhaps assigned TRBD1 or TRBD2 (7 bases each). CDR3: CASSRAGDSLQYF. The CDR3, as DNA: TGTGCCAGCAGCCGGGCGGGGGACAGCCTTCAGTACTTC.